This T cell receptor (beta chain) was documented in a study of shared T cell receptors in the human thymus. Germline trimming cut 2 bases from V and 7 bases from J; bases unmatched to any gene: 8. Looked up from germline, CDR1 is MNHEY and CDR2 is SVGAGI. The CDR3 length is 14 residues. This clone was seen a few times. The assay was immunoSEQ multiplex PCR, and TCRdb's table has in-frame clones only and misses some. The sample consists of 600,000 or so clones, more than 75% of them appearing once. This sample also appeared in a second study, on human thymus T cells. This second study says: The people who donated were healthy Finnish babies having corrective surgery for congenital heart defects.

Sequencing input: thymocytes. This receptor was identified in a boy in the first two years of life with a congenital heart defect. The rearrangement links TRBV6-5 to TRBJ2-7, with 7 bases identical to TRBD1. The CDR3 protein is CASSYRDSVSEQYF. The DNA for the CDR3 is TGTGCCAGCAGTTACAGGGACAGCGTGTCTGAGCAGTACTTC.